This paragraph covers one T cell receptor (beta chain) sequence. No antigen is known for it. Germline values: CDR1 SGHTA, CDR2 FQGNSA. V gave up 5 bases and J gave up 5 bases, with 11 bases separating them. The CDR3 is 13 amino acids. A second PCR, run for roughly 7 to 12 cycles, used a sample-barcoded 5' primer plus a J-beta primer mix. A template-switch adaptor with 12 random nucleotides tagged each cDNA molecule. TCRdb used MiXCR to reprocess the 5' RACE reads, holding one entry per CDR3 protein. This sample carries some 800,000 distinct CDR3 sequences, 20% to 30% of them seen once, and the ten largest clones take roughly 3.5%. This specimen belongs to a study of blood T cells in healthy people across ages. Study conclusions and caveats: A strong correlation was seen between TCR beta diversity and naive T cell percentage. Getting older went along with TCR beta diversity per million T cells dropping roughly linearly.

In addition, the sample was reused for a study of T cells of mothers and their children.

Sequencing was performed on blood. This chain joins TRBV7-2 and TRBJ2-3; D remains ambiguous. The TCR was taken from a boy younger than 18 in good health. CDR3 nucleotides: TGTGCCAGCAGCCCCCACCTACGAGATACGCAGTATTTT. Amino acids: CASSPHLRDTQYF. Full variable domain (missing parts from reference TRBV7-2 and TRBJ2-3): GAGVSQSPSNKVTEKGKDVELRCDPISGHTALYWYRQSLGQGLEFLIYFQGNSAPDKSGLPSDRFSAERTGGSVSTLTIQRTQQEDSAVYLCASSPHLRDTQYFGPGTRLTVL.